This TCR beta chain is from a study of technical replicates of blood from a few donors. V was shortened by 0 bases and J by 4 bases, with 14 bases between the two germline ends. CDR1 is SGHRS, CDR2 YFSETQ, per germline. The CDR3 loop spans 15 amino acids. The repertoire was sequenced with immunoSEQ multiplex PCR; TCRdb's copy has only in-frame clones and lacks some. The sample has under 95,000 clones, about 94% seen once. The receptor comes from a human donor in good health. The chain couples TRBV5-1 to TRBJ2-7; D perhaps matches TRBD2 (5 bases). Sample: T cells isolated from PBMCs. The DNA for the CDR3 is TGCGCCAGCAGCTTGGAATTGGGTCGGGGATACGAGCAGTACTTC. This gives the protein CASSLELGRGYEQYF.